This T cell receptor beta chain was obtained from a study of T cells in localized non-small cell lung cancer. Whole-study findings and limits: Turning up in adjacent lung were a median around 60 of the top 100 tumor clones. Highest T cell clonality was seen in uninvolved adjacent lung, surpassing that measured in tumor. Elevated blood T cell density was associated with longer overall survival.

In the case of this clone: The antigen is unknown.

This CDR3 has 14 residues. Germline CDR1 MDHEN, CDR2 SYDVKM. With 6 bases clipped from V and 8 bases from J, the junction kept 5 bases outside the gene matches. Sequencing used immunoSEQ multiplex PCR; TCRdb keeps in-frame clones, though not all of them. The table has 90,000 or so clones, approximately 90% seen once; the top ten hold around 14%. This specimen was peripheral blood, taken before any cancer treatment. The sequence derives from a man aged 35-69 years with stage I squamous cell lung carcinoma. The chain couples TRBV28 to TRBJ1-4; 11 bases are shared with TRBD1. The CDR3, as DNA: TGTGCCAGCAGCCTCGGGACAGGGGGAGAAAAACTGTTTTTT. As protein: CASSLGTGGEKLFF.